The source of this T cell receptor (beta chain) is a study of response to subunit inactivated influenza vaccine. TCRdb reanalysed the RT-PCR reads using MiXCR and keeps one entry per CDR3 protein. The sample contains 800,000 to 1,000,000 distinct CDR3 sequences, 21% of which appear only once. Germline V gene sequence: CDR1 MNHNS, CDR2 SASEGT. Trimming left V 5 bases short and J 0 bases short, with 11 bases between. There are 16 residues in the CDR3. This clonotype was detected only a few times. Sequencing was performed on PBMCs from blood, taken around 5 days after vaccination. The clonotype was recovered from a man in his fifties or sixties who received an inactivated influenza vaccine. The rearrangement links TRBV6-1 to TRBJ1-6; a possible D gene is TRBD1 (5 bases). The DNA of the CDR3 is TGTGCCAGCAGTCGGGACGGAAGCTCCTATAATTCACCCCTCCACTTT. Its protein product is CASSRDGSSYNSPLHF.